This is a list of T cell receptor beta chains from one sample in a study of graft-versus-host responses after intestinal transplantation. These receptors have no known antigen. Generated by immunoSEQ multiplex PCR, the TCRdb table keeps only in-frame clones and is missing some. Altogether more than 80,000 clones are present, roughly 90% being singletons, with the ten largest covering under 0.3%. The sample here was unstimulated CD4+ T cells sorted from spleen or lymph node cells, taken before transplant. Receptor source: a human donor who was the organ donor for an intestinal transplant. CDR3s include the opening cysteine and the closing phenylalanine or tryptophan. The D gene is left open where the match is weak. Where a row states a size, it is once, few, many or the class of an expanded clone; other rows omit it.

14,TRBJ2-7,.,.,TRBV11-2,CASRSVRIWCEQYF,TGTGCCAGCAGGTCAGTGAGGATCTGGTGCGAGCAGTACTTC
14,TRBJ2-5,.,.,TRBV25-1,CASRGQFVQETQYF,TGTGCCAGCAGAGGACAGTTCGTCCAAGAGACCCAGTACTTC
17,TRBJ2-5,.,.,TRBV28,CATDRSPIFSLQETQYF,TGTGCCACCGACAGAAGCCCCATTTTTAGTCTCCAAGAGACCCAGTACTTC
12,TRBJ1-1,once,.,TRBV5-5,CASSFRSGVAFF,TGTGCCAGCAGCTTCCGGTCAGGGGTTGCTTTCTTT
16,TRBJ2-5,few,.,TRBV4-1,CASSPLWAEGQETQYF,TGCGCCAGCAGCCCCCTTTGGGCGGAGGGACAAGAGACCCAGTACTTC
15,TRBJ1-5,.,.,TRBV2,CASSPGQVSSQPQHF,TGTGCCAGCAGCCCCGGACAAGTATCCAGTCAGCCCCAGCATTTT
14,TRBJ1-2,.,.,TRBV19,CASSIEQANYGYTF,TGTGCCAGTAGTATAGAACAGGCTAACTATGGCTACACCTTC
13,TRBJ1-6,few,.,TRBV30,CAWSVEGYSPLHF,TGTGCCTGGAGTGTAGAGGGATATTCACCCCTCCACTTT
15,TRBJ2-3,.,.,TRBV4-1,CASSQGQAPLDTQYF,TGCGCCAGCAGCCAAGGACAGGCCCCGCTAGATACGCAGTATTTT
11,TRBJ2-7,.,.,TRBV7-9,CASSLVYEQYF,TGTGCCAGCAGCTTAGTATACGAGCAGTACTTC
14,TRBJ1-1,once,.,TRBV10-3,CAMPLESGDTEAFF,TGTGCCATGCCGCTGGAGAGTGGTGACACTGAAGCTTTCTTT